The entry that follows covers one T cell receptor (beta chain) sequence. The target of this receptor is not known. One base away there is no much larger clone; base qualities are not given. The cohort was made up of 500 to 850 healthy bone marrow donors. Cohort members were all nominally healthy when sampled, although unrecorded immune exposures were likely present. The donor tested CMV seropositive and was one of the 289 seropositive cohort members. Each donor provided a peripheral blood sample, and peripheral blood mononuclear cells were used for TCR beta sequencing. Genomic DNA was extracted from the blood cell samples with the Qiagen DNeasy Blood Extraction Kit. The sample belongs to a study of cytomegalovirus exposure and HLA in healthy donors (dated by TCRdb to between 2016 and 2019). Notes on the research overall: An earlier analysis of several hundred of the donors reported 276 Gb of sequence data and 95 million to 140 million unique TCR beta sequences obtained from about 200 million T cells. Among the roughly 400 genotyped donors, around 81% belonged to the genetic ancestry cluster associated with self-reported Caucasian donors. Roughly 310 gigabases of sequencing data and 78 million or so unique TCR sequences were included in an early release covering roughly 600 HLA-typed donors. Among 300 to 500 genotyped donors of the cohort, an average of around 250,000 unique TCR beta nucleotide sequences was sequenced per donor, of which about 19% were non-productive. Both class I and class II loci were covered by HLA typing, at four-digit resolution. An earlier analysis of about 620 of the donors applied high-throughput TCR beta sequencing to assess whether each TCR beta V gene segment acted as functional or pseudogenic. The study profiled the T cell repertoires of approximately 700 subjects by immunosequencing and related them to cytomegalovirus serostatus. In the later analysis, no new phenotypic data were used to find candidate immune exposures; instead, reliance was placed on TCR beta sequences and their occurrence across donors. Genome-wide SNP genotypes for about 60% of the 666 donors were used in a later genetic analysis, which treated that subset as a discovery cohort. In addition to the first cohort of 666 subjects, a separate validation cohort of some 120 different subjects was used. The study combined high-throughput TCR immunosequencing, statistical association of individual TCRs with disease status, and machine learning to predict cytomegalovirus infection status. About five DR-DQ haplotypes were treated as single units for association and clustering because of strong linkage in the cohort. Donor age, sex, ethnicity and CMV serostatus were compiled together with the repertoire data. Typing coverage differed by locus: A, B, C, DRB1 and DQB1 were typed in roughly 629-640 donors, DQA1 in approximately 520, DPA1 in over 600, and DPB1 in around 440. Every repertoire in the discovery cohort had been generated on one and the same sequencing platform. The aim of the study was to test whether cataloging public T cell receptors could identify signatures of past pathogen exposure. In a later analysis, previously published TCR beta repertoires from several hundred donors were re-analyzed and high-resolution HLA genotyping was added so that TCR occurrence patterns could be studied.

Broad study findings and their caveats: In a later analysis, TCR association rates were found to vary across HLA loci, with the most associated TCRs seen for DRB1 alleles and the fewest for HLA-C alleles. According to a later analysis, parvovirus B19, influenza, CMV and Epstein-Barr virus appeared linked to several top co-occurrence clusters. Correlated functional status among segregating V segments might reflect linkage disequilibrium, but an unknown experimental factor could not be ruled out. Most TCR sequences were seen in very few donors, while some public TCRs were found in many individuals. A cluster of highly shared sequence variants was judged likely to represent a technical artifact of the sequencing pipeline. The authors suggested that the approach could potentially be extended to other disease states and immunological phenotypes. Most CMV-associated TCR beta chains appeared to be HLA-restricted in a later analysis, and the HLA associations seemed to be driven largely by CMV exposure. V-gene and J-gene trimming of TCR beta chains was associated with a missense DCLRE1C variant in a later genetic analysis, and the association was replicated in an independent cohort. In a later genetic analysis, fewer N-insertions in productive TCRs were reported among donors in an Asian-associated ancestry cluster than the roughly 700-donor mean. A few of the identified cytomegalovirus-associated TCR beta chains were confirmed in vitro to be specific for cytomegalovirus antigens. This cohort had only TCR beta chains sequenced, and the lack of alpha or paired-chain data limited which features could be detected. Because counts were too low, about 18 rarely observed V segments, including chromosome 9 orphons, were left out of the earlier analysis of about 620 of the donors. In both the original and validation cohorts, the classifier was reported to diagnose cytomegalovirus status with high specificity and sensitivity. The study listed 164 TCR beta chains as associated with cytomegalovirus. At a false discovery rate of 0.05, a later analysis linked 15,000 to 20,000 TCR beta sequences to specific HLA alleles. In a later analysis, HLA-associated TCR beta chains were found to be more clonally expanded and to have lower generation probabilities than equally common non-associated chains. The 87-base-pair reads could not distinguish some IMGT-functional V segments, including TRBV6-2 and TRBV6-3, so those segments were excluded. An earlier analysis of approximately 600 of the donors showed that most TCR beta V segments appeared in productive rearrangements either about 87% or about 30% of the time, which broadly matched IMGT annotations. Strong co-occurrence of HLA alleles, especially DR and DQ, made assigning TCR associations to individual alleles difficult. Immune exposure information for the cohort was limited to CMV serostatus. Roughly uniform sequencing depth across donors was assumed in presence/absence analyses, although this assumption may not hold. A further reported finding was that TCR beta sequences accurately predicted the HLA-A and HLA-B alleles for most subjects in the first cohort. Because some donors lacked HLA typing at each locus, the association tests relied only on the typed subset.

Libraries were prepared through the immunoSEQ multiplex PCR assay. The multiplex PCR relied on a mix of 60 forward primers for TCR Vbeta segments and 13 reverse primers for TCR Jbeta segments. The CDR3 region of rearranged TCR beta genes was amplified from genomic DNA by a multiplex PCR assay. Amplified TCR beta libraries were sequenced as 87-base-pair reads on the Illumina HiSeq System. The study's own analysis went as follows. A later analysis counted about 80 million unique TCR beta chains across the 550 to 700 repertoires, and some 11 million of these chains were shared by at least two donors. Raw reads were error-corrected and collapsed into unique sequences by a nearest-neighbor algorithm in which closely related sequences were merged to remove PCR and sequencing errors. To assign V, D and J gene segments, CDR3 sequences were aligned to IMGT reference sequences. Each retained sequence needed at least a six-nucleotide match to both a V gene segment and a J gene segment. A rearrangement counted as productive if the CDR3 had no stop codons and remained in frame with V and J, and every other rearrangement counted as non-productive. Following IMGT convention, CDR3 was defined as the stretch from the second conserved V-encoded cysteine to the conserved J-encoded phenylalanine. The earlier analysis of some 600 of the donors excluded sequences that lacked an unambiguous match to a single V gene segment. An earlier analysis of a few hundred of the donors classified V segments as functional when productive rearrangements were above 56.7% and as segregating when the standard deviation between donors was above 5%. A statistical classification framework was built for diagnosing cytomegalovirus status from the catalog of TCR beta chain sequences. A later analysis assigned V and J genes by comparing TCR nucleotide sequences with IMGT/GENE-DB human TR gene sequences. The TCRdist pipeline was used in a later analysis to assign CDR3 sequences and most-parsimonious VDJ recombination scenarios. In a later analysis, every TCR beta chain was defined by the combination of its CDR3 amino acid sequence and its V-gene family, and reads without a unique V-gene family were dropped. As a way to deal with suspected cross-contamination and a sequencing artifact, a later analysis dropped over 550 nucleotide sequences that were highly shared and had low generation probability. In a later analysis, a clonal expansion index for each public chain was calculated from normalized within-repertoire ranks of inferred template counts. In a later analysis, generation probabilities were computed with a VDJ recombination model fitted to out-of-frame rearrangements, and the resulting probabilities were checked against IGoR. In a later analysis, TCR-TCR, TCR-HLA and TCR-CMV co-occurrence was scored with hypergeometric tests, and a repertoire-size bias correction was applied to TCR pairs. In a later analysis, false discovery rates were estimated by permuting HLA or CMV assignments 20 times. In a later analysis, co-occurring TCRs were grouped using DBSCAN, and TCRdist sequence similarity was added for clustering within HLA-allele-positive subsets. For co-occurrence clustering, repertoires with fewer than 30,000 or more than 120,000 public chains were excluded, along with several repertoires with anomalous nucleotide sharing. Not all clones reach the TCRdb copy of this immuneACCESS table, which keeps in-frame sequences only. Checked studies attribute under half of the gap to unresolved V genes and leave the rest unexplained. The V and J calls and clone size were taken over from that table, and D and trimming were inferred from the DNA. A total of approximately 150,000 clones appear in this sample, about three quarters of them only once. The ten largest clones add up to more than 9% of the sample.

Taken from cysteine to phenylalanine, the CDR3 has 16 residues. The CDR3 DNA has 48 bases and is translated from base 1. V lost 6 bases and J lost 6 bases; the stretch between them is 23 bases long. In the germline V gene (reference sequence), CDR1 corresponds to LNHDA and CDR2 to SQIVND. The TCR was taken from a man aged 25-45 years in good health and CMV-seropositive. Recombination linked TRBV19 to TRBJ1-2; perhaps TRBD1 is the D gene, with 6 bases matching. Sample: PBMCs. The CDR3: CASSDGMRWAGDGYTF. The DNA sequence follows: TGTGCCAGTAGCGACGGAATGAGGTGGGCAGGGGATGGCTACACCTTC.